This TCR beta chain was observed in a study of cytomegalovirus exposure and HLA in healthy donors (TCRdb year 2017). A note on the overall study: An earlier analysis of some 620 of the donors reported 276 Gb of sequence data and about 120 million unique TCR beta sequences obtained from about 200 million T cells. Both class I and class II loci were covered by HLA typing, at four-digit resolution. A separate validation cohort of about 110 different subjects was used in addition to the 666-subject first cohort. Four or five DR-DQ haplotypes were handled as single units for association and clustering because linkage in the cohort was strong. Donor age, sex, ethnicity and CMV serostatus were compiled together with the repertoire data. In a later genetic analysis, genome-wide SNP genotypes for about 60% of the 666 donors were used, and that subset was treated as a discovery cohort. The aim of the study was to test whether cataloging public T cell receptors could identify signatures of past pathogen exposure. Among approximately 370 genotyped donors of the cohort, an average of roughly 230,000 unique TCR beta nucleotide sequences was sequenced per donor, of which about 20% were non-productive. All discovery cohort repertoires had been generated using a single sequencing platform. To predict cytomegalovirus infection status, the study combined high-throughput TCR immunosequencing, statistical association of individual TCRs with disease status, and machine learning. An earlier analysis of a few hundred of the donors applied high-throughput TCR beta sequencing to assess whether each TCR beta V gene segment acted as functional or pseudogenic. An early release covering roughly 600 HLA-typed donors comprised approximately 300 gigabases of sequencing data and 85 million to 100 million unique TCR sequences. The genetic ancestry cluster associated with self-reported Caucasian donors included 65% to 90% of the 300 to 400 genotyped donors. The number of typed donors differed by locus: about 629-640 for A, B, C, DRB1 and DQB1; about 520 for DQA1; around 610 for DPA1; and about 470 for DPB1. Rather than using new phenotypic data, the later analysis identified candidate immune exposures from TCR beta sequences and from how often those sequences occurred across donors. The T cell repertoires of several hundred subjects were profiled by immunosequencing and related to cytomegalovirus serostatus. A later analysis re-analyzed previously published TCR beta repertoires from hundreds of donors and added high-resolution HLA genotyping to study TCR occurrence patterns. Overall study results and their limits: A further reported finding was that TCR beta sequences accurately predicted the HLA-A and HLA-B alleles for most subjects in the first cohort. In a later analysis, most CMV-associated TCR beta chains were found to appear HLA-restricted, with HLA associations seemingly driven largely by CMV exposure. In a later analysis, several top co-occurrence clusters were reported to appear linked to parvovirus B19, influenza, CMV and Epstein-Barr virus. A few of the identified cytomegalovirus-associated TCR beta chains were confirmed in vitro to be specific for cytomegalovirus antigens. Assigning TCR associations to individual alleles was difficult when HLA alleles, especially DR and DQ, strongly co-occurred. Because some donors lacked HLA typing at each locus, the association tests relied only on the typed subset. The cohort was sequenced for TCR beta chains only, and without alpha or paired-chain data the features that could be detected were limited. The classifier was reported to diagnose cytomegalovirus status with high specificity and sensitivity in both the original and validation cohorts. Immune exposure information for the cohort was limited to CMV serostatus. While some public TCRs were present in many individuals, most TCR sequences turned up only very rarely across donors. Because counts were too low, roughly 18 rarely observed V segments, including chromosome 9 orphons, were left out of the earlier analysis of a few hundred of the donors. A later genetic analysis reported fewer N-insertions in productive TCRs among donors in an Asian-associated ancestry cluster than the roughly 620-donor mean. A group of highly shared sequence variants was considered likely to be a technical artifact of the sequencing pipeline. The presence/absence analyses assumed that sequencing depth was roughly uniform across donors, and that assumption may not be true. A total of 150 to 200 TCR beta chains were listed by the study as associated with cytomegalovirus. In a later analysis, HLA-associated TCR beta chains were found to be more clonally expanded and to have lower generation probabilities than equally common non-associated chains. An earlier analysis of approximately 530 of the donors showed that most TCR beta V segments appeared in productive rearrangements either about 90% or about 30% of the time, which broadly matched IMGT annotations. Because the 87-base-pair reads could not distinguish some IMGT-functional V segments, including TRBV6-2 and TRBV6-3, those segments were excluded. According to a later analysis, TCR association rates differed among HLA loci, with DRB1 alleles showing the most associated TCRs and HLA-C alleles showing the fewest. Specific HLA alleles were associated with roughly 16,000 TCR beta sequences at a false discovery rate of 0.05 in a later analysis. Correlated functional status among segregating V segments might be attributable to linkage disequilibrium, but an unknown experimental factor could not be ruled out. A later genetic analysis associated a missense DCLRE1C variant with V-gene and J-gene trimming of TCR beta chains, and an independent cohort replicated the association. It was suggested by the authors that the approach could potentially be generalized to other disease states and immunological phenotypes.

On this clone itself: Its target antigen remains unknown. It has no much larger one-base neighbor in the sample; base qualities were not kept. Other nucleotide sequences in the sample specify the same CDR3.

V is pruned by 3 bases and J by 0 bases, leaving 2 bases of the junction without a gene match. CDR1 and CDR2 (SGHRS, YFSETQ) derive from the germline V gene. The CDR3 numbers 14 residues from cysteine through phenylalanine. The entry retains the CDR3 DNA only, 42 bases that are in frame from base 1. Library preparation was by the immunoSEQ multiplex PCR assay. For the multiplex PCR, a mixture combining 60 forward primers for TCR Vbeta segments and 13 reverse primers for TCR Jbeta segments was used. A multiplex PCR assay on genomic DNA amplified the CDR3 region of rearranged TCR beta genes. The amplified TCR beta libraries were sequenced on the Illumina HiSeq System as 87-base-pair reads. The source study handled its data this way. A later analysis counted around 72 million unique TCR beta chains across the approximately 700 repertoires, and 10 million to 12 million of these chains were shared by at least two donors. Raw reads were error-corrected and collapsed into unique sequences by a nearest-neighbor algorithm in which closely related sequences were merged to remove PCR and sequencing errors. To assign V, D and J gene segments, CDR3 sequences were aligned to IMGT reference sequences. For a sequence to be retained, at least a six-nucleotide match to both a V gene segment and a J gene segment was required. Rearrangements were classified as productive when the CDR3 lacked stop codons and remained in frame with V and J, and all other rearrangements were classified as non-productive. CDR3 was defined by IMGT convention, running from the second conserved V-encoded cysteine to the conserved J-encoded phenylalanine. In an earlier analysis of around 570 of the donors, sequences lacking an unambiguous match to a single V gene segment were excluded. In an earlier analysis of almost 600 of the donors, a V segment was called functional when productive rearrangements were above 56.7%, and segregating when the standard deviation between donors exceeded 5%. A statistical classification framework was built to diagnose cytomegalovirus status from the catalog of TCR beta chain sequences. In a later analysis, V and J genes were assigned by comparing TCR nucleotide sequences against IMGT/GENE-DB human TR gene sequences. Using the TCRdist pipeline, a later analysis assigned CDR3 sequences along with most-parsimonious VDJ recombination scenarios. In a later analysis, every TCR beta chain was defined by the combination of its CDR3 amino acid sequence and its V-gene family, and reads without a unique V-gene family were dropped. In a later analysis, 450 to 600 highly shared, low-generation-probability nucleotide sequences were removed to address suspected cross-contamination and a sequencing artifact. In a later analysis, a clonal expansion index was calculated for each public chain from normalized within-repertoire ranks of inferred template counts. In a later analysis, generation probabilities were computed with a VDJ recombination model fitted to out-of-frame rearrangements, and the resulting probabilities were checked against IGoR. In a later analysis, TCR-TCR, TCR-HLA and TCR-CMV co-occurrence was scored with hypergeometric tests, and a repertoire-size bias correction was applied to TCR pairs. A later analysis estimated false discovery rates by permuting HLA or CMV assignments 20 times. In a later analysis, co-occurring TCRs were grouped using DBSCAN, with TCRdist sequence similarity added in when clustering inside HLA-allele-positive subsets. Repertoires with fewer than 30,000 or more than 120,000 public chains were left out of co-occurrence clustering, as were roughly five repertoires with anomalous nucleotide sharing. TCRdb stores this immuneACCESS table with in-frame sequences only. Part of the clones is absent; in the studies checked, under half of the shortfall reflects unresolved V genes, and no reason is known for the rest. D and trimming come from the DNA, and the V and J calls and clone size come from that table. The sample profile shows approximately 97,000 clones; 81% of them were found once. Under 5.5% of the sample rests with the top ten.

The cohort comprised around 700 healthy bone marrow donors. At the time of sampling, all cohort members were nominally healthy, though unrecorded immune exposures were likely present. The donor was CMV seropositive and belonged to the group of more than 250 seropositive cohort members. A peripheral blood sample was provided by each donor, and peripheral blood mononuclear cells were used for TCR beta sequencing. Genomic DNA extraction from the blood cell samples was performed with the Qiagen DNeasy Blood Extraction Kit. Material for sequencing was PBMCs. This TCR derives from a man aged 35-49 years in good health and CMV-seropositive. Recombination joined TRBV5-1 with TRBJ1-1, and 7 junction bases match TRBD1. The encoded CDR3 is CASSSGQMNTEAFF. In nucleotide form, the sequence is TGCGCCAGCAGCTCGGGACAGATGAACACTGAAGCTTTCTTT.